The 6 T cell receptor beta chains listed next were all sequenced from one sample in a study of PD-1 blockade in classical Hodgkin lymphoma (dated by TCRdb to the early 2020s). The library was generated by the immunoSEQ multiplex PCR assay. Here the immuneACCESS table is served through TCRdb, limited to in-frame sequences with V and J called. Missing clones are a known gap in these copies; in checked studies unresolved V genes cover under half, and the rest lacks a known reason. The sample includes some 26,000 clones, with around 80% observed a single time. Over 3% of the sample goes to the ten largest clones. The sample's time point label, decoded: cycle 4 day 1 (C4D1), after about 6 weeks of nivolumab. Relapse after autologous stem cell transplantation had occurred in all trial patients, and cohorts A, B and C were distinguished by prior brentuximab vedotin exposure. A Miltenyi CD4+ T cell isolation kit was used for magnetic negative selection to purify CD4+ T cells from thawed PBMCs.

Sequencing used CD4+ T cells from blood, obtained before the fourth cycle of nivolumab. The receptors were sampled from a human donor with classical Hodgkin lymphoma.

The chain joins TRBV28 to TRBJ1-5; D is possibly TRBD1 (5 bases). CDR1 and CDR2 from the germline V gene are MDHEN and SYDVKM. This CDR3 has 15 residues. The ends were cut back, 6 bases at V and 4 bases at J, with 16 bases in the middle. The CDR3 protein is CASSLGAAGNQPQHF. CDR3 in DNA: TGTGCCAGCAGCCTCGGGGCCGCGGGGAATCAGCCCCAGCATTTT.

J is TRBJ2-7 and V is TRBV9; 7 nucleotides agree with TRBD1. V lost 8 bases, J lost 0 bases, and 5 bases stayed unmatched. This CDR3 spans 13 amino acids. Germline V gene lookup returns CDR1 SGDLS and CDR2 YYNGEE. CDR3 nucleotides: TGTGCCAGTTCATGGGACAGCTCCTACGAGCAGTACTTC. Translating it yields CASSWDSSYEQYF.

The chain combines TRBV7-2 with TRBJ2-7, with D possibly being TRBD2 (5 bases). The CDR3 covers 14 residues. CDR1 is SGHTA and CDR2 is FQGNSA in the germline V gene. The V end was cut by 3 bases, the J end by 2 bases, with 11 bases between. The CDR3 bases are TGTGCCAGCAGCTTGGACGGGAATGCCTACGAGCAGTACTTC. This codes for CASSLDGNAYEQYF.

This clone was observed a few times. The chain couples TRBV6-5 to TRBJ1-5; 7 bases agree with TRBD1. Unmatched junction bases numbered 6, after V lost 2 bases and J lost 2 bases. The CDR3 runs 16 residues. CDR1 and CDR2 from the germline V gene are MNHEY and SVGAGI. The CDR3 sequence: CASSYRGGAGNQPQHF. The CDR3 DNA reads as TGTGCCAGCAGTTACAGAGGGGGCGCAGGCAATCAGCCCCAGCATTTT.

This chain joins TRBV2 and TRBJ2-7; the D is unclear. The CDR3 totals 13 residues. Germline CDR1 SNHLY, CDR2 FYNNEI. Trimming took 2 bases from V and 5 from J, leaving 10 bases between them. This chain's CDR3 is CASSENRDNEQYF. As DNA, the CDR3 is TGTGCCAGCAGTGAAAACAGAGACAACGAGCAGTACTTC.

The V and J genes are TRBV7-2 and TRBJ2-5; TRBD2 might be the D (6 bases). V lost 1 base, J lost 4 bases, and 16 bases lay in between. The germline gives CDR1 SGHTA, CDR2 FQGNSA. This CDR3 is 16 amino acids long. As DNA, the CDR3 is TGTGCCAGCAGCTTAGGCGGGACCGCGAGGCGAGAGACCCAGTACTTC. This sequence encodes CASSLGGTARRETQYF.